This record concerns one T cell receptor (beta chain) sequence. Its cognate antigen is unknown. TCRdb re-called the RT-PCR reads with MiXCR, one entry per CDR3 protein. The sample holds about 780,000 distinct CDR3 sequences, around a sixth seen once. This sample is drawn from a study of response to subunit inactivated influenza vaccine. The study, taken as a whole, reports: Authors suggested seasonal influenza vaccinations each recruit few new T cells.

Trimming stripped 8 bases from V and 4 bases from J, with 8 bases between. This CDR3 contains 11 residues. Germline lookup yields CDR1 SGHAT and CDR2 FQNNGV. The origin of this receptor is a man in his fifties or sixties who received an inactivated influenza vaccine. The sample here was PBMCs from blood, taken about 5 days after vaccination. The chain links TRBV11-2 to TRBJ2-5, with D uncertain. The DNA of the CDR3 is TGTGCCAGCCTCATAGGAGAGACCCAGTACTTC. Residues: CASLIGETQYF.